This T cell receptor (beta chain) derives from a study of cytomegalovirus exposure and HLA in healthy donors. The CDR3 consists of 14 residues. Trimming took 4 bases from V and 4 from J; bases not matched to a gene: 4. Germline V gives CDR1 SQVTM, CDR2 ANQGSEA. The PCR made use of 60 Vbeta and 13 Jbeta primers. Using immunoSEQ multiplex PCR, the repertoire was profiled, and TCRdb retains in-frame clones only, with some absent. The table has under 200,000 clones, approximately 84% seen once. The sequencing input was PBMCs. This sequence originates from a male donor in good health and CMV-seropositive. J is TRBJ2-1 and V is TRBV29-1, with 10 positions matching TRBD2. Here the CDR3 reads CSVGASGGYNEQFF. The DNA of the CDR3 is TGCAGCGTTGGGGCTAGCGGGGGATACAATGAGCAGTTCTTC.